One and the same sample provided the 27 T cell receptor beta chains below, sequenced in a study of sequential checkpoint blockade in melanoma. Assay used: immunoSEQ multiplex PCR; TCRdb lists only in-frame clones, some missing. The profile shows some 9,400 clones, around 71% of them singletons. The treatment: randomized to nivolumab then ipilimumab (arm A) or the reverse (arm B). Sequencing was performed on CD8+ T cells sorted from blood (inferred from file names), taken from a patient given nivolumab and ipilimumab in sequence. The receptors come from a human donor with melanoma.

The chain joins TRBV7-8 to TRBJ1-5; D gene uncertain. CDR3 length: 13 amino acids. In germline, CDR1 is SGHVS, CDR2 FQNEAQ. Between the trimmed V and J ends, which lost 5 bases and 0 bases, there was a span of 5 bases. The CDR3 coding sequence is TGTGCCAGCAGCCGGGATAGCAATCAGCCCCAGCATTTT. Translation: CASSRDSNQPQHF.

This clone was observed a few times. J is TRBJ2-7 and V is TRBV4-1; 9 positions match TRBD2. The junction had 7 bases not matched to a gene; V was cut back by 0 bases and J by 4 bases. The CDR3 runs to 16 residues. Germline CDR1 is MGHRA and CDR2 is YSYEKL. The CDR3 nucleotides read TGCGCCAGCAGCCAAGAGGAGGGTAGCGGGAGTTACGAGCAGTACTTC. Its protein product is CASSQEEGSGSYEQYF.

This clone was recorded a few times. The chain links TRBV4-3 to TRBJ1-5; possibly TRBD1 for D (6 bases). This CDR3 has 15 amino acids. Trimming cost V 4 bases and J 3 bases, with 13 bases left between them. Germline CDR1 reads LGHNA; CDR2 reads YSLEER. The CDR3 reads CASSRTTGTNQPQHF. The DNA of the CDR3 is TGCGCCAGCAGCCGCACGACAGGCACCAATCAGCCCCAGCATTTT.

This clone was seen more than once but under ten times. CDR3 residues: CASSHSLAGEGNEQFF. The DNA for the CDR3 is TGCGCCAGCAGCCATTCACTAGCGGGGGAGGGAAATGAGCAGTTCTTC. V gene TRBV4-3 combines with J gene TRBJ2-1; 11 positions match TRBD2. This CDR3 contains 16 residues. Germline CDR1 reads LGHNA; CDR2 reads YSLEER. Trimming at V came to 3 bases and at J to 7 bases, leaving 8 bases not matched to a gene.

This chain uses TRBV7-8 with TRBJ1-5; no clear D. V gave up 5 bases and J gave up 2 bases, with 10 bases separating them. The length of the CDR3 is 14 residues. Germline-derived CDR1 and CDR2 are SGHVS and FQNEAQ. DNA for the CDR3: TGTGCCAGCAGCCAACCCGGGGGCAATCAGCCCCAGCATTTT. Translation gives CASSQPGGNQPQHF.

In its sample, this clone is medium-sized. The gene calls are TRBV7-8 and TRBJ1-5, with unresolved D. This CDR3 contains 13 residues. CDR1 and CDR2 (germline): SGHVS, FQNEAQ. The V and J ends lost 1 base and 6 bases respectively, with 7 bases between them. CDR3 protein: CASSLGGIQPQHF. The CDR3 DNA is TGTGCCAGCAGCTTAGGAGGGATTCAGCCCCAGCATTTT. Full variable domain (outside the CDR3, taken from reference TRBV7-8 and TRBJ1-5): GAGVSQSPRYKVAKRGQDVALRCDPISGHVSLFWYQQALGQGPEFLTYFQNEAQLDKSGLPSDRFFAERPEGSVSTLKIQRTQQEDSAVYLCASSLGGIQPQHFGDGTRLSIL.

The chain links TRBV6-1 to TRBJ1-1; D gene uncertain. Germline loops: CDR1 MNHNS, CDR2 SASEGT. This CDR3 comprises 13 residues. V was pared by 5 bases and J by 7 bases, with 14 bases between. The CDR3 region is CASSFKDGSEAFF. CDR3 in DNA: TGTGCCAGCAGTTTCAAGGACGGGAGTGAAGCTTTCTTT.

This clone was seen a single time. The CDR3 protein is CSVRAGELFF. In nucleotides, the CDR3 is TGCAGCGTTCGGGCCGGGGAGCTGTTTTTT. The J gene is TRBJ2-2, the V gene TRBV29-1; no clear D gene. This CDR3 contains 10 residues. Germline CDR1 SQVTM, CDR2 ANQGSEA. Trimming removed 5 bases at V and 6 bases at J, with 4 bases between.

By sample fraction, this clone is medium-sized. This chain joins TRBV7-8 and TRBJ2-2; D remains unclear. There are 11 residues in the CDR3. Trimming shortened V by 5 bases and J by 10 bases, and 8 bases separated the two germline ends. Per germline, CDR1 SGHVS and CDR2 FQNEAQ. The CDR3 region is CASSPLPELFF. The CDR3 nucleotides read TGTGCCAGCAGCCCCCTCCCGGAGCTGTTTTTT.

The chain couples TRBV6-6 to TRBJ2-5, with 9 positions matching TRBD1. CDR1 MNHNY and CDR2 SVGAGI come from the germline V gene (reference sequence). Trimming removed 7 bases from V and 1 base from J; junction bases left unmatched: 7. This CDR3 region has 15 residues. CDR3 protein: CASTRPGQGQETQYF. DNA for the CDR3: TGTGCCAGCACCCGACCGGGACAGGGCCAAGAGACCCAGTACTTC.

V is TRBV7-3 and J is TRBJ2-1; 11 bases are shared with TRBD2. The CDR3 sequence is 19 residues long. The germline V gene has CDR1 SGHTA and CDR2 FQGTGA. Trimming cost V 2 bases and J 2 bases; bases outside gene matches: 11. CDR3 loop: CASSLAISSGGFPYNEQFF. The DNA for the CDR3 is TGTGCCAGCAGCTTAGCCATCTCTAGCGGGGGGTTCCCCTACAATGAGCAGTTCTTC.

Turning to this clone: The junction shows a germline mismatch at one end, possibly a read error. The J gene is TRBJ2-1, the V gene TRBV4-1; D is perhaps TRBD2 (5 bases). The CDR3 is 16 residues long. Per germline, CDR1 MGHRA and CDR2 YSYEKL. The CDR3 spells CASSQDSGSSYNEQFF. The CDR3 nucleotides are TGTGCCAGCAGCCAAGATTCGGGGAGCTCCTACAATGAGCAGTTCTTC.

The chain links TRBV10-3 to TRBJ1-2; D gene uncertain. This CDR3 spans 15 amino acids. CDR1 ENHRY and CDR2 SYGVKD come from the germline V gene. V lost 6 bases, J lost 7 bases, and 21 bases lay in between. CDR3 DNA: TGTGCCATCAGGAATTATGGGTCTGGGAGGACTGGCTACACCTTC. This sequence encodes CAIRNYGSGRTGYTF.

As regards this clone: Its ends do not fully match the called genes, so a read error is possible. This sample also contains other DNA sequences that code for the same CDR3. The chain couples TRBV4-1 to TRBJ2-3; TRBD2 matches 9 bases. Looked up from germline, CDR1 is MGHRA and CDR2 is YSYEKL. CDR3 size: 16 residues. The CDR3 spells CASSQDLRGGPDTQYF. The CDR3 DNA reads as TGTGCCAGCAGCCAAGATCTGCGGGGGGGCCCCGATACGCAGTATTTT.

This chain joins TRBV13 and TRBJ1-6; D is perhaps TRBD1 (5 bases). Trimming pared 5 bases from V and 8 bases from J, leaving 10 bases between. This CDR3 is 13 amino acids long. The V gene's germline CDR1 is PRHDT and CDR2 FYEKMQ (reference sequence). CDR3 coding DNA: TGTGCCAGCAGCCCGGACACATATTCACCCCTCCACTTT. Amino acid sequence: CASSPDTYSPLHF.

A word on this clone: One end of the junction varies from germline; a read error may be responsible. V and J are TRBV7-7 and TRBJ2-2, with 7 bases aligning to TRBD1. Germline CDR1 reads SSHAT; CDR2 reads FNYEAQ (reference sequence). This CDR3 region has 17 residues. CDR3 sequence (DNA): TGTGCTAGCAGCTCGGGCCCGAGGACAGGGAACACCGGGGAGCTGTTTTTT. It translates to CASSSGPRTGNTGELFF.

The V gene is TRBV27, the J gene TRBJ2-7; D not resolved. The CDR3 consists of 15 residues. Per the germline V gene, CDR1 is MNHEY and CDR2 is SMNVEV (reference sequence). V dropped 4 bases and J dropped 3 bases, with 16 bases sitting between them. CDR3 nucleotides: TGTGCCAGCAGTTCCGGATCCCCAGGCATCTACGAGCAGTACTTC. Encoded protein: CASSSGSPGIYEQYF.

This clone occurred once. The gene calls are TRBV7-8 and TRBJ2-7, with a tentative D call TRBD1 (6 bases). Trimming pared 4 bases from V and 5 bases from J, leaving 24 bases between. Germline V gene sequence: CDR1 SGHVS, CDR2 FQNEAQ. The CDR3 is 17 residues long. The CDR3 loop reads CASSSLVGGTAGDEQYF. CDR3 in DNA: TGTGCCAGCAGCTCGTTGGTAGGGGGTACCGCAGGGGACGAGCAGTACTTC.

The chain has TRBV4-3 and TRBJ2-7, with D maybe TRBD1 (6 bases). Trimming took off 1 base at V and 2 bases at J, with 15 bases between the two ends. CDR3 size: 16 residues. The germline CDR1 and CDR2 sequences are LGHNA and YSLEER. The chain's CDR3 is CASSQARERGTYEQYF. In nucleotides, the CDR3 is TGCGCCAGCAGCCAAGCGAGAGAGAGGGGGACCTACGAGCAGTACTTC.

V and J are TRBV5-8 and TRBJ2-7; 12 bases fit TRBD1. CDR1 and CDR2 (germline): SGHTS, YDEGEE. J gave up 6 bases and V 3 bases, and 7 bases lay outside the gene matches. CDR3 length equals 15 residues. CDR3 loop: CASSSRDRGHREQYF. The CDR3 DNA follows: TGTGCCAGCAGCTCCCGGGACAGGGGGCACCGCGAGCAGTACTTC.

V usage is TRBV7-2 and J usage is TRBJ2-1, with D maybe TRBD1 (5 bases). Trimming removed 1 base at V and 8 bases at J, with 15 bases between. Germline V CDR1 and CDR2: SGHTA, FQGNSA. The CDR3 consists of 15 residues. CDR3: CASSLVGLRGHEQFF. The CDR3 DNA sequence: TGTGCCAGCAGCTTAGTTGGCCTTAGGGGCCATGAGCAGTTCTTC.

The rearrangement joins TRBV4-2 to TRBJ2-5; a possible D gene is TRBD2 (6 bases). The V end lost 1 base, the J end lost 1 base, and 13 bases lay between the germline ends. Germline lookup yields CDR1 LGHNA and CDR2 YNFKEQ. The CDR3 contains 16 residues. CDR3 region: CASSQVGLPPQETQYF. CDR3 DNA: TGTGCCAGCAGCCAAGTGGGACTTCCCCCCCAAGAGACCCAGTACTTC.

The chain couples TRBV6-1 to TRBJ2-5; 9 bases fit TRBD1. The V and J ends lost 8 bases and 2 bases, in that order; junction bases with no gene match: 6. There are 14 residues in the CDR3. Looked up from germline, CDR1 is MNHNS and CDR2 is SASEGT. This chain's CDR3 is CASARDRAQETQYF. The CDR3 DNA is TGTGCCAGCGCGCGGGACAGGGCTCAAGAGACCCAGTACTTC.

CDR3 in amino acids: CASSQEETGNYGYTF. The CDR3 DNA reads TGCGCCAGCAGCCAAGAAGAAACAGGGAACTATGGCTACACCTTC. V usage is TRBV4-1 and J usage is TRBJ1-2, with D perhaps matching TRBD1 (6 bases). CDR3 size: 15 residues. Trimming shortened V by 0 bases and J by 2 bases, and 10 bases separated the two germline ends. CDR1 and CDR2 from the germline V gene are MGHRA and YSYEKL.

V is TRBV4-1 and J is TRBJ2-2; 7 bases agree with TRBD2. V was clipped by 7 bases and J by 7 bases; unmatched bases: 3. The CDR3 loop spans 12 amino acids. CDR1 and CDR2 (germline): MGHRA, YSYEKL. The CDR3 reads CASTAGDGELFF. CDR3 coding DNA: TGCGCCAGCACCGCGGGGGACGGGGAGCTGTTTTTT.

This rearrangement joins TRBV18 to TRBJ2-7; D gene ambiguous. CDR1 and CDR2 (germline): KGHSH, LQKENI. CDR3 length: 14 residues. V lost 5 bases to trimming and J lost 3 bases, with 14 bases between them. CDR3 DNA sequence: TGTGCCAGCTCAACATCGAACACGATCTACGAGCAGTACTTC. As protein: CASSTSNTIYEQYF.

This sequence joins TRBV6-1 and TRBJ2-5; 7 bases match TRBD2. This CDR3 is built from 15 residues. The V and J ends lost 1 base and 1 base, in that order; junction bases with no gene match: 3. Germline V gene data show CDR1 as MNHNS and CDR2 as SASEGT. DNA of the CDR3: TGTGCCAGCAGTGAAGGGGAGGGGACCCAAGAGACCCAGTACTTC. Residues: CASSEGEGTQETQYF.